This T cell receptor (beta chain) was captured by sequencing in a study of cytomegalovirus exposure and HLA in healthy donors. Use of 60 Vbeta and 13 Jbeta primers characterized the PCR. Sequencing was performed with immunoSEQ multiplex PCR; in TCRdb, only in-frame clones are kept and a portion is missing. The sample contains about 160,000 clones, around 80% of which appear only once. Germline V gives CDR1 SGHAT, CDR2 FQDESV (reference sequence). The CDR3 runs to 14 residues. The V end lost 5 bases, the J end lost 5 bases, and 12 bases lay between the germline ends. Each of the donors was a healthy bone marrow donor.

Material for sequencing was PBMCs. The chain uses TRBV11-1 and TRBJ2-2; D may be TRBD2 (5 bases). The TCR comes from a female donor in good health and CMV-seronegative. CDR3 sequence (DNA): TGTGCCAGCAGCCCAGGCCCGGGAACCGGGGAGCTGTTTTTT. Translated: CASSPGPGTGELFF.